The entry that follows covers one TCR beta chain sequence. Its antigen is as yet unknown. TCRdb redid the calling of the 5' RACE reads with MiXCR, one entry per CDR3 protein. The sample lists some 710,000 distinct CDR3 sequences, 5.5% to 6.5% occurring once. These data come from a study of identical twins. The study's findings and limits: Less excess twin sharing appeared in beta out-of-frame sequences. Partly confounded zero-insertion analyses could result from invariant MAIT and iNKT cells. Memory repertoires showed no such pattern, whereas abundant cord blood beta clonotypes carried fewer insertions. These conclusions were based on statistical analysis (cross-sectional, not following the same donors).

The sample consisted of naive T cells sorted from blood. The origin of this receptor is a man aged 18-30 years in good health.

In DNA, the CDR3 is TGCAGTGCTACCGGACGGGGGGTCGGGGCCAACGTCCTGACTTTC. Its translation is CSATGRGVGANVLTF. The rearrangement joins TRBV20-1 to TRBJ2-6; 7 nucleotides line up with TRBD2. The CDR3 covers 15 residues. Looked up from germline, CDR1 is DFQATT and CDR2 is SNEGSKA (reference sequence). V lost 4 bases to trimming and J lost 4 bases; unmatched junction nucleotides: 7.